This TCR beta chain emerged from a study of cytomegalovirus exposure and HLA in healthy donors. TCRdb's copy holds only in-frame clones and misses some; the assay was immunoSEQ multiplex PCR. Found here are hundreds of thousands of clones, roughly 88% of them singletons; the top ten hold over 0.85%. V shed 4 bases and J 4 bases; nucleotides not matched to a gene: 13. Germline loops: CDR1 SNHLY, CDR2 FYNNEI. The CDR3 extends over 18 amino acids. Overall study findings and caveats: In a later analysis, first-cohort TCR clusters were found to tend to co-occur in the 120 or so validation repertoires. The study designated 160 or so TCR beta chains cytomegalovirus-associated. Usually a TCR sequence was rare, but some public TCRs were found in many donors.

Concerning this clone itself: Its antigen is not known.

The donors were members of the validation cohort comprising some 120 subjects, separate from the roughly 690-subject first cohort. Sequencing was done on a sample of PBMCs. V and J are TRBV2 and TRBJ2-7; TRBD2 matches at 13 bases. The receptor comes from a young woman in good health and CMV-seronegative. The CDR3 loop is CASSGSTRLAGGVYEQYF. CDR3 DNA: TGTGCCAGCAGTGGCAGCACTAGACTAGCGGGAGGAGTTTACGAGCAGTACTTC.